What follows describes a single TCR beta chain. The antigen remains unidentified. The sample has other DNA sequences that encode this CDR3 too. The germline CDR1 and CDR2 sequences are GTSNPN and SVGIG (reference sequence). CDR3 size: 13 residues. The V end was cut by 2 bases, the J end by 3 bases, with 8 bases between. The record originates from a study of shared clonotypes between healthy human individuals. Study observations and caveats: Enrolling few donors narrowed the genetic and exposure-history diversity that was represented.

It was into CD45RA+ naive and CD45RA-negative memory subsets that the CD4+ cells were split. Libraries were prepared by immunoSEQ multiplex PCR; TCRdb keeps only in-frame clonotypes and omits some of them. The sample lists some 2.4 million clones, more than 85% seen once, with approximately 0.37% in the top ten. The chain carries TRBV30 and TRBJ1-5; tentative D call: TRBD1 (5 bases). This clonotype was sampled from a man aged 18 to 29 in good health. Some clones in this sample may be carry-over from other donors' samples. Sequencing used naive CD4+ T cells from PBMCs. Subset of the sample: CD45RA+ positively selected. CDR3 sequence reads: CAWSKGSNQPQHF. Written as DNA, the CDR3 is TGTGCCTGGAGTAAGGGGTCCAATCAGCCCCAGCATTTT.